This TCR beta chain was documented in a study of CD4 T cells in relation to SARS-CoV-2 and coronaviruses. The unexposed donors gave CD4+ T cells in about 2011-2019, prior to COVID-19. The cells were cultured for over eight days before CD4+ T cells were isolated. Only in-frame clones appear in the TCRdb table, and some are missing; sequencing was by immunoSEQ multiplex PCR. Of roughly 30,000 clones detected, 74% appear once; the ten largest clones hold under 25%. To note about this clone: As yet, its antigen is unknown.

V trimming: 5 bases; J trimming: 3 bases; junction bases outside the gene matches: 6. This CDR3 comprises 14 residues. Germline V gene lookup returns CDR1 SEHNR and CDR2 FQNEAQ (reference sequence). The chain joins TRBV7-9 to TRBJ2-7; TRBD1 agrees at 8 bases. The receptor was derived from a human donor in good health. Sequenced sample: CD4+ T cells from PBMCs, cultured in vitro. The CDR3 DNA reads TGTGCCAGCAGCCCCACCGGGACAGGCTACGAGCAGTACTTC. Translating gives CASSPTGTGYEQYF.